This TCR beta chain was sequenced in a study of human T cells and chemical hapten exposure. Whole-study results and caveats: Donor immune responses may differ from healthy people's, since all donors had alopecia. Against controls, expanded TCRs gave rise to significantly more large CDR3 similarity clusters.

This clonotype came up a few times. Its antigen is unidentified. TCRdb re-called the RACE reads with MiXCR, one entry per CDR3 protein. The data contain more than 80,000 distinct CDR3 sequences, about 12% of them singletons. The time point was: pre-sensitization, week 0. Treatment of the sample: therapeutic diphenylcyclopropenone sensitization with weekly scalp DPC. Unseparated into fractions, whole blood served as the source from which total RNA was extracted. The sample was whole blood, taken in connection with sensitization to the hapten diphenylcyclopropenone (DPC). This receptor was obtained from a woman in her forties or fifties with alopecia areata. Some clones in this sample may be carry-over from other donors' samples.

The CDR3 sequence is CASSIGANYGYTF. The CDR3 DNA reads as TGTGCCAGCAGCATTGGGGCTAACTATGGCTACACCTTC. The chain uses TRBV7-9 and TRBJ1-2, with D unresolved. Trimming removed 5 bases at V and 0 bases at J, with 7 bases between. CDR3 length equals 13 residues. CDR1 and CDR2 from the germline V gene are SEHNR and FQNEAQ (reference sequence).